Listed here is a single TCR beta chain. Its antigen is as yet unknown. This sample stems from a study of OX40 agonist ivuxolimab in advanced cancers. Study observations and caveats: With doses of 0.1 to 3.0 mg/kg, CD4+ and CD8+ blood T cells had undergone clonal expansion by week 6. Also present in some nonresponders was a low level of normalized T-cell clonal expansion.

Per germline, CDR1 MNHEY and CDR2 SVGAGI. The CDR3 loop spans 15 amino acids. V dropped 0 bases and J dropped 2; count of bases not matched to a gene: 3. Measured with immunoSEQ multiplex PCR; TCRdb has only the in-frame clones, and not every one. This sample carries almost 85,000 clones, 70% to 90% of them seen once, and the ten largest clones take around 6.3%. The clonotype comes from an adult with an advanced solid tumor such as melanoma, head and neck, liver or kidney cancer. V is TRBV6-5 and J is TRBJ2-5; 7 bases are a match to TRBD1. The sequencing here drew on CD4+ or CD8+ T cells sorted from blood, taken in a trial of the OX40 agonist ivuxolimab. The CDR3 here is CASSYSGQIQETQYF. The CDR3 DNA sequence: TGTGCCAGCAGTTACTCGGGACAGATACAAGAGACCCAGTACTTC.